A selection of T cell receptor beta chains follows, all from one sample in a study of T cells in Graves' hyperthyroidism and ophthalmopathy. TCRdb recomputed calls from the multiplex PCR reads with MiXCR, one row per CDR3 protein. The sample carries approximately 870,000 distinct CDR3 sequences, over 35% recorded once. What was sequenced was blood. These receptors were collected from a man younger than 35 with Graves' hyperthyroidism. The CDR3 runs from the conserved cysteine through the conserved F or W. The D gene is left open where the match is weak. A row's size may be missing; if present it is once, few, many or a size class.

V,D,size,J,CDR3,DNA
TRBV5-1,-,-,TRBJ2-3,CASSLYGDSTDTQYF,TGCGCCAGCAGCTTGTACGGGGACAGCACAGATACGCAGTATTTT
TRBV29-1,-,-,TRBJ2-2,CSLRDSRRGELFF,TGCAGCTTGAGGGACTCCCGGCGCGGGGAGCTGTTTTTT
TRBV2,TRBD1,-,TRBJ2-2,CASSYRGITGELFF,TGTGCCAGCAGTTACAGGGGGATCACCGGGGAGCTGTTTTTT
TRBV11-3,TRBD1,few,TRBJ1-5,CASSLGGTGHQPQHF,TGTGCCAGCAGCTTAGGGGGGACAGGGCATCAGCCCCAGCATTTT
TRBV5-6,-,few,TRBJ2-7,CASSLDYTAYEQYF,TGTGCCAGCAGCTTGGATTACACCGCCTACGAGCAGTACTTC
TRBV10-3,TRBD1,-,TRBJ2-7,CAISESGTVAYEQYF,TGTGCCATCAGTGAGTCCGGGACAGTGGCTTACGAGCAGTACTTC
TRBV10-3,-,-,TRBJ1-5,CASYGTPFWIEHF,TGTGCCAGCTACGGGACTCCCTTTTGGATCGAGCATTTT
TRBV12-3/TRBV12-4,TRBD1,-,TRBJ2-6,CASRGTGGVGGANVLTF,TGTGCCAGCAGGGGGACAGGGGGCGTCGGTGGGGCCAACGTCCTGACTTTC
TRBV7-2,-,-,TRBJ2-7,CASSSRGRGIEQYF,TGTGCCAGCAGCTCACGAGGACGGGGGATCGAGCAGTACTTC
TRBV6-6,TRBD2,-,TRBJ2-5,CASSYFSVSSGRAAETQYF,TGTGCCAGCAGTTACTTCTCAGTCTCTAGCGGGAGGGCCGCAGAGACCCAGTACTTC